This record covers a single TCR beta chain. Antigen: not known. This sample stems from a study of cytomegalovirus exposure and HLA in healthy donors. At the level of the study: Later analysis reported that the roughly 110 validation repertoires shared the platform of the approximately 670 first-cohort repertoires.

Study observations and caveats: Cytomegalovirus status was reportedly diagnosed by the classifier with high specificity and sensitivity.

The method was immunoSEQ multiplex PCR; TCRdb's version includes in-frame clones alone and lacks a portion of them. The table has some 80,000 clones, about 96% seen once. The TCR sequence derives from a woman between 18 and 30 years old in good health and CMV-seronegative. Material: PBMCs.

The CDR3 protein is CASSYGGWVNTEAFF. CDR3 sequence (DNA): TGTGCCAGCAGTTACGGGGGGTGGGTGAACACTGAAGCTTTCTTT. J is TRBJ1-1 and V is TRBV6-5; possibly TRBD1 for D (5 bases). V lost 2 bases and J lost 0, with 10 bases in between. Per germline, CDR1 MNHEY and CDR2 SVGAGI. The CDR3 spans 15 residues.